The clone carrying this TCR beta chain was counted a few times. Antigen unknown. The data belong to a study of blood T cells in healthy people across ages. Whole-study results and caveats: Versus aged donors, long-lived donors had higher diversity and more naive CD4+ cells.

The V gene lost 5 bases and the J gene lost 11 bases, with 16 bases spanning the gap. The CDR3 consists of 14 residues. Per germline, CDR1 SEHNR and CDR2 FQNEAQ (reference sequence). Using a J-beta primer mix together with a sample-barcoded 5' primer, a second PCR was run for roughly 7 to 12 cycles. TCRdb re-called the 5' RACE reads through MiXCR, storing one row per CDR3 protein. The sample consists of about 760,000 distinct CDR3 sequences, just under 25% of them appearing once. These data also formed part of another study, on T cells of mothers and their children. That source adds: The yield was over 8.5 million TCR beta CDR3 reads from each mother and a few million from each child.

The sequence was collected from a boy aged 5 to 17 in good health. Sequences were obtained from blood. The chain joins TRBV7-9 to TRBJ1-6; a possible D gene is TRBD1 (6 bases). Here the CDR3 reads CASSLTGYSAPLHF. CDR3 nucleotides: TGTGCCAGCAGCCTCACAGGGTATTCTGCACCCCTCCACTTT.